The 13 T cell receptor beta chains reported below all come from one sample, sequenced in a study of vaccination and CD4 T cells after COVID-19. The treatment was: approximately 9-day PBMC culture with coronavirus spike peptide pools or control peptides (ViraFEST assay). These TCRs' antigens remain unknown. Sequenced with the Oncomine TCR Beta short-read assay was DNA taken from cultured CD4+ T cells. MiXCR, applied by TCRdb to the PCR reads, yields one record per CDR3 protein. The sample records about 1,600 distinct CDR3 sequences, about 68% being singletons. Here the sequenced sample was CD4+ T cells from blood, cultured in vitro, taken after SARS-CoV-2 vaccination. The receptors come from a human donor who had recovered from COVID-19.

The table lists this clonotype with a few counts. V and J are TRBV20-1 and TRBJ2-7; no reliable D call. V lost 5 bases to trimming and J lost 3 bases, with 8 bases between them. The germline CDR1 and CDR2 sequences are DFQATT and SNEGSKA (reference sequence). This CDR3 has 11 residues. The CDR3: CSAGVHYEQYF. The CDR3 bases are TGCAGTGCTGGGGTGCACTACGAGCAGTACTTC.

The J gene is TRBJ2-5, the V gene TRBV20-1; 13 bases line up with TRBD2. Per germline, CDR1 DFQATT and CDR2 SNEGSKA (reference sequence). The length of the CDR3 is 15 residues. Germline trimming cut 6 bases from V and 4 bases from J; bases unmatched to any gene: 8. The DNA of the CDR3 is TGCAGTGCGCGAGAGGGGACTAGCGGGGCAGAGACCCAGTACTTC. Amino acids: CSAREGTSGAETQYF.

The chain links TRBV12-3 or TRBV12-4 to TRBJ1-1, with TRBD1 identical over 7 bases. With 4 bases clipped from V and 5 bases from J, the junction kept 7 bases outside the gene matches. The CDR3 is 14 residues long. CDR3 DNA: TGTGCCAGCAGTTCTTCAGGGGGTCTAACTGAAGCTTTCTTT. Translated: CASSSSGGLTEAFF.

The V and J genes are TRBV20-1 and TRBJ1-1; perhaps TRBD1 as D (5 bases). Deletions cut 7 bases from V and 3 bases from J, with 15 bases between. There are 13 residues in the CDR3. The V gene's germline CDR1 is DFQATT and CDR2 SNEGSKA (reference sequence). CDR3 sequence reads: CSGIHGAHTEAFF. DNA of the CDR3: TGCAGTGGTATTCACGGGGCGCACACTGAAGCTTTCTTT.

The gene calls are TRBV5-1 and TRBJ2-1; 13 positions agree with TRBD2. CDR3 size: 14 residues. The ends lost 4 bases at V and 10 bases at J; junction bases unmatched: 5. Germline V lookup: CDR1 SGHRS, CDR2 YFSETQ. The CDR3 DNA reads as TGCGCCAGCAGCATCGGGACTAGCGGGAACGAGCAGTTCTTC. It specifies CASSIGTSGNEQFF.

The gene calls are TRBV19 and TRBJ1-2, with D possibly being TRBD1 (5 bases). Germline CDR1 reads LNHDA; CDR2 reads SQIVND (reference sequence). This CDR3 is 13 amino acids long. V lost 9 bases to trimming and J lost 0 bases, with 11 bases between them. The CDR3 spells CASTGDPNYGYTF. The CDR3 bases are TGTGCCAGCACAGGCGATCCTAACTATGGCTACACCTTC. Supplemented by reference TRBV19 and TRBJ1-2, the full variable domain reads DGGITQSPKYLFRKEGQNVTLSCEQNLNHDAMYWYRQDPGQGLRLIYYSQIVNDFQKGDIAEGYSVSREKKESFPLTVTSAQKNPTAFYLCASTGDPNYGYTFGSGTRLTVV.

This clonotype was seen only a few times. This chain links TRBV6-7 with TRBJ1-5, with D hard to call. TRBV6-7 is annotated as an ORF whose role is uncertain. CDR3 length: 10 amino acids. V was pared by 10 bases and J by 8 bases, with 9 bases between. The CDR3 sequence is CAIRLEPQHF. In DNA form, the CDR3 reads TGTGCCATCAGACTGGAGCCCCAGCATTTT.

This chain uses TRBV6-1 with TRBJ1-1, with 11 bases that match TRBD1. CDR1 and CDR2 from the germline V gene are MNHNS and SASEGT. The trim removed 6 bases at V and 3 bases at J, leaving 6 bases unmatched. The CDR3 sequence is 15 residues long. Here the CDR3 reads CASRTDRGQDTEAFF. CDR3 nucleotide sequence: TGTGCCAGCAGGACGGACAGGGGGCAGGACACTGAAGCTTTCTTT.

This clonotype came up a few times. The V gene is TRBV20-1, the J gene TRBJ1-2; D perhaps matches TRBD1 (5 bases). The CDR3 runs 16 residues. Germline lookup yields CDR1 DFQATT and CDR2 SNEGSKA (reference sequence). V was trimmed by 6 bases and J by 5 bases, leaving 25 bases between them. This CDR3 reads CSAPSPLWGETYGYTF. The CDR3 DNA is TGCAGTGCCCCTAGCCCCCTCTGGGGCGAAACTTATGGCTACACCTTC.

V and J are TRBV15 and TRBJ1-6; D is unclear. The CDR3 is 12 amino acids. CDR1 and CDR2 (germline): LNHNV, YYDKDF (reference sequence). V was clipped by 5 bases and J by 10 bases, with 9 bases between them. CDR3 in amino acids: CATSGSGSPLHF. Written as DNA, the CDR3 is TGTGCCACCAGCGGCTCCGGATCACCCCTCCACTTT.

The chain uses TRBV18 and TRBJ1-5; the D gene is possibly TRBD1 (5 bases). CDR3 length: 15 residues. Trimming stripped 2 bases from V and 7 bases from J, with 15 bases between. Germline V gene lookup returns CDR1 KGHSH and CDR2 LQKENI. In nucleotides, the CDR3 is TGTGCCAGCTCACCAGCGGATCAGGGCGGCCAGCCCCAGCATTTT. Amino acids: CASSPADQGGQPQHF. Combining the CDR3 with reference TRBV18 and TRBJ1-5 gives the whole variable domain NAGVMQNPRHLVRRRGQEARLRCSPMKGHSHVYWYRQLPEEGLKFMVYLQKENIIDESGMPKERFSAEFPKEGPSILRIQQVVRGDSAAYFCASSPADQGGQPQHFGDGTRLSIL.

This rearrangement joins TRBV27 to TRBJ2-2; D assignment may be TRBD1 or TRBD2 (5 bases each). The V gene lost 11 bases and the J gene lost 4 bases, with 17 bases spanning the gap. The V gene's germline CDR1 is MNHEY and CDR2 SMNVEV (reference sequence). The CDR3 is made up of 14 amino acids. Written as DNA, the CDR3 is TGTGCCTCGGCACCCGGGACGGCCACCGGGGAGCTGTTTTTT. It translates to CASAPGTATGELFF.

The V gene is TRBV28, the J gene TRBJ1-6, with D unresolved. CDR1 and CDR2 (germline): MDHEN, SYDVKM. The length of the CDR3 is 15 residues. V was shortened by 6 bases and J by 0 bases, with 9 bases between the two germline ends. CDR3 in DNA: TGTGCCAGCAGCGGCAAAAGCTCCTATAATTCACCCCTCCACTTT. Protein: CASSGKSSYNSPLHF.